The 20 T cell receptor beta chains given below trace back to one sample, sequenced in a study of shared clonotypes between healthy human individuals. Method: immunoSEQ multiplex PCR; TCRdb's copy keeps in-frame clones and lacks some. The repertoire holds more than 2 million clones, with under 97% as singletons. Specimen: naive CD4+ T cells sorted from blood. Subset given: CD45RA+ positively selected. These receptors were collected from a young man in good health.

The rearrangement links TRBV10-2 to TRBJ1-2; TRBD1 might be the D (5 bases). Trimming took off 4 bases at V and 3 bases at J, with 12 bases between the two ends. CDR1 WSHSY and CDR2 SAAADI come from the germline V gene. This CDR3 is 14 amino acids long. The DNA of the CDR3 is TGCGCCAGCAGTGGGGGGTCCCTTTACTATGGCTACACCTTC. It translates to CASSGGSLYYGYTF.

This clone was seen only once. The chain combines TRBV2 with TRBJ1-1; D is perhaps TRBD1 (5 bases). Germline CDR1 SNHLY, CDR2 FYNNEI. Between the trimmed V and J ends, which lost 6 bases and 6 bases, there was a span of 26 bases. The CDR3 has 17 amino acids. For the CDR3, the DNA is TGTGCCAGCAGAGACCGTTTTCCTTTGACAGTTGGGGCTGAAGCTTTCTTT. It encodes CASRDRFPLTVGAEAFF.

The rearrangement links TRBV19 to TRBJ2-3; 9 bases map to TRBD2. The CDR3 sequence is 17 residues long. Germline V gene data show CDR1 as LNHDA and CDR2 as SQIVND (reference sequence). The V and J ends lost 6 bases and 0 bases, in that order; junction bases with no gene match: 10. CDR3 loop: CASRRGVTSGSTDTQYF. DNA of the CDR3: TGTGCCAGTAGAAGGGGGGTCACTAGCGGGAGCACAGATACGCAGTATTTT.

This chain links TRBV15 with TRBJ1-6; a weak D match, TRBD1 (5 bases). This CDR3 is built from 15 residues. V gave up 4 bases and J gave up 7 bases, with 14 bases separating them. CDR1 is LNHNV, CDR2 YYDKDF, per germline (reference sequence). This CDR3 is CATSTRDGKNSPLHF. The CDR3, as DNA: TGTGCCACCAGCACTAGGGACGGGAAGAATTCACCCCTCCACTTT.

This chain uses TRBV4-1 with TRBJ2-7; D unclear. The CDR3 covers 16 residues. Germline values: CDR1 MGHRA, CDR2 YSYEKL. The V end was cut by 0 bases, the J end by 0 bases, with 12 bases between. The CDR3 DNA sequence: TGCGCCAGCAGCCAAGAGGGTATAGGCCTCTCCTACGAGCAGTACTTC. It is translated as CASSQEGIGLSYEQYF.

The table lists this clone with a count of one. Other DNA sequences in this sample translate to the same CDR3. The chain carries TRBV10-3 and TRBJ1-4, with D unclear. Germline-derived CDR1 and CDR2 are ENHRY and SYGVKD. CDR3 length: 15 amino acids. Trimming shortened V by 1 base and J by 0 bases, and 6 bases separated the two germline ends. The CDR3 DNA is TGTGCCATCAGTGAGTTTGGGGCAACTAATGAAAAACTGTTTTTT. Translating gives CAISEFGATNEKLFF.

The chain has TRBV5-1 and TRBJ1-3; 12 bases align to TRBD1. The CDR3 has 16 residues. Germline CDR1 is SGHRS and CDR2 is YFSETQ. V lost 4 bases and J lost 4; bases outside the gene matches: 6. CDR3 bases: TGCGCCAGCAGCACCGGGACAGGGGGCCTGGGAAACACCATATATTTT. This sequence encodes CASSTGTGGLGNTIYF.

Concerning this clone itself: The same CDR3 can be traced to other DNA sequences in this sample. CDR3 coding DNA: TGTGCCAGCAGTGAGAGGATCTCTGGAAACACCATATATTTT. Residues: CASSERISGNTIYF. V usage is TRBV2 and J usage is TRBJ1-3; D call uncertain. There are 14 residues in the CDR3. Germline V gene sequence: CDR1 SNHLY, CDR2 FYNNEI. Trimming stripped 3 bases from V and 0 bases from J, with 6 bases between.

J is TRBJ1-5 and V is TRBV6-1; D is ambiguous. The V end lost 8 bases, the J end lost 9 bases, and 8 bases lay between the germline ends. Germline CDR1 is MNHNS and CDR2 is SASEGT. This CDR3 contains 10 residues. The CDR3 DNA reads as TGTGCCAGCCTATGGATGCCCCAGCATTTT. This encodes CASLWMPQHF.

V and J are TRBV2 and TRBJ2-3, with 10 bases lining up with TRBD2. The J segment lost 1 base and the V segment lost 4 bases, leaving 5 bases of the junction unmatched. CDR1 and CDR2 (germline): SNHLY, FYNNEI. This CDR3 spans 16 amino acids. The CDR3 spells CASSAVTSGGTDTQYF. For the CDR3, the DNA is TGTGCCAGCAGTGCGGTAACTAGCGGGGGCACAGATACGCAGTATTTT.

A note on this clone: At one of its ends the junction is not consistent with the germline gene, which may arise from a read error. V and J are TRBV28 and TRBJ2-7; D uncertain. Germline CDR1 reads MDHEN; CDR2 reads SYDVKM. CDR3 length: 11 residues. CDR3 region: CASSLLTGPDF. The DNA of the CDR3 is TGTGCCAGCAGTTTATTAACCGGACCAGACTTC. Full variable domain (remainder filled in from reference TRBV28 and TRBJ2-7): DVKVTQSSRYLVKRTGEKVFLECVQDMDHENMFWYRQDPGLGLRLIYFSYDVKMKEKGDIPEGYSVSREKKERFSLILESASTNQTSMYLCASSLLTGPDFGPGTRLTVT.

The chain uses TRBV5-1 and TRBJ2-5, with 8 bases that match TRBD1. V dropped 3 bases and J dropped 1; count of bases not matched to a gene: 14. The CDR3 has 18 amino acids. The V gene's germline CDR1 is SGHRS and CDR2 YFSETQ. Here the CDR3 reads CASSYTSRTGILQETQYF. The CDR3 DNA is TGCGCCAGCAGCTACACCTCCCGGACAGGGATACTCCAAGAGACCCAGTACTTC.

This chain links TRBV7-9 with TRBJ1-1; D ambiguous. V was cut by 5 bases and J by 8 bases, with 12 bases left in between. The CDR3 covers 12 residues. Germline V CDR1 and CDR2: SEHNR, FQNEAQ (reference sequence). The CDR3: CASSGPGPEAFF. CDR3 nucleotide sequence: TGTGCCAGCAGCGGGCCCGGACCAGAAGCTTTCTTT.

The table lists this clone with a count of one. The rearrangement joins TRBV5-1 to TRBJ1-1; 9 bases are a match to TRBD1. Germline V gene sequence: CDR1 SGHRS, CDR2 YFSETQ. The CDR3 runs to 13 residues. The V segment lost 8 bases and the J segment 1 base; nucleotides outside the gene matches: 3. The CDR3 sequence: CARTGGRNTEAFF. The DNA of the CDR3 is TGCGCCAGAACAGGGGGCCGGAACACTGAAGCTTTCTTT.

This clone showed up just once. V gene TRBV7-2 combines with J gene TRBJ1-5; D gene uncertain. Deletions cut 1 base from V and 11 bases from J, with 15 bases between. Germline CDR1 SGHTA, CDR2 FQGNSA. The CDR3 is 14 amino acids. The CDR3 bases are TGTGCCAGCAGCTTAGATCCCCCGGGAGCGGCCCAGCATTTT. Its protein is CASSLDPPGAAQHF.

The gene calls are TRBV25-1 and TRBJ1-5; 7 bases are a match to TRBD1. CDR3 length: 14 residues. CDR1 is MGHDK and CDR2 is SYGVNS in the germline V gene. After removal of 10 bases from V and 7 bases from J, the junction contained 13 bases not matched to a gene. The CDR3 is CANEDRAFNQPQHF. As DNA, the CDR3 is TGTGCCAACGAAGACAGGGCATTTAACCAGCCCCAGCATTTT.

This clone was detected only a few times. This rearrangement joins TRBV18 to TRBJ1-2, with D possibly being TRBD1 (5 bases). Germline V gene data show CDR1 as KGHSH and CDR2 as LQKENI. V lost 3 bases to trimming and J lost 4 bases, with 15 bases between them. This CDR3 is built from 15 residues. CDR3 residues: CASSPLDRNLYGYTF. CDR3 in DNA: TGTGCCAGCTCACCTCTTGACAGAAACCTCTATGGCTACACCTTC.

V usage is TRBV27 and J usage is TRBJ2-3; D perhaps matches TRBD2 (6 bases). The CDR3 sequence is 15 residues long. V was shortened by 5 bases and J by 4 bases, with 16 bases between the two germline ends. CDR1 MNHEY and CDR2 SMNVEV come from the germline V gene (reference sequence). CDR3 in DNA: TGTGCCAGCAGTAGGACGGGAGTTTTCGCAGATACGCAGTATTTT. It codes for CASSRTGVFADTQYF.

This clone appeared once. The genes are TRBV5-1 and TRBJ2-7, with 10 bases matching TRBD1. There are 14 residues in the CDR3. In germline, CDR1 is SGHRS, CDR2 YFSETQ. J lost 7 bases, V lost 4 bases, and 8 bases had no gene match. The DNA for the CDR3 is TGCGCCAGCAGCATGACAGGGGGCATGAGGGAGCAGTACTTC. Translated: CASSMTGGMREQYF.

Comments on this clone: No DNA is shown, since the ends of the CDR3 on it are uncertain; the CDR3 is the one TCRdb lists. The chain recombines TRBV11-2 with TRBJ2-7; TRBD1 is taken as the D call from the table, unchecked against the DNA. CDR1 and CDR2 from the germline V gene are SGHAT and FQNNGV. Inclusive of both ends, the CDR3 amounts to 19 amino acids. The CDR3: CASSSARDRGVGPVFWQYF.